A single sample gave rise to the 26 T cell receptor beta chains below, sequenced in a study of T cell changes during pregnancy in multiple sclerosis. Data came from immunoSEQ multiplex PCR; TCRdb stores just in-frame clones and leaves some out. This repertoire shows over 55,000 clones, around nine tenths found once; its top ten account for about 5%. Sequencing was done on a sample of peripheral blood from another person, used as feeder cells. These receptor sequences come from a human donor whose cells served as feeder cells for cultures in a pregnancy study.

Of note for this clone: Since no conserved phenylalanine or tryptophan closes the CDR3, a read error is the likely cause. CDR3 bases: TGTGCCAGCAGCGGACAGGGGGTATTGGCCACTGAAGCTTTCTCT. It specifies CASSGQGVLATEAFS. The V call is TRBV5-4, the J call TRBJ1-1, with TRBD1 matching over 10 bases. Germline trimming cut 4 bases from V and 4 bases from J; bases unmatched to any gene: 7. Germline loops: CDR1 SGHNT, CDR2 YYREEE (reference sequence). This CDR3 has 15 residues.

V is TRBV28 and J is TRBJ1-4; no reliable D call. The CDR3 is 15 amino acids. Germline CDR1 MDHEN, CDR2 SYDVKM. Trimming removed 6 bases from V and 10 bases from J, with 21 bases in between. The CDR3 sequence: CASRPPLKGGGKLFF. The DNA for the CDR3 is TGTGCCAGCAGACCCCCCCTTAAGGGAGGCGGAAAACTGTTTTTT.

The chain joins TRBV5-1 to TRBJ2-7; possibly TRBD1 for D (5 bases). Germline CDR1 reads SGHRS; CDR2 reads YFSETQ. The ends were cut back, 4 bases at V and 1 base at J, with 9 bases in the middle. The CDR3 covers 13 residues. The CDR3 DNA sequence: TGCGCCAGCAGCGAAGACAGTTCCTACGAGCAGTACTTC. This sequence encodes CASSEDSSYEQYF.

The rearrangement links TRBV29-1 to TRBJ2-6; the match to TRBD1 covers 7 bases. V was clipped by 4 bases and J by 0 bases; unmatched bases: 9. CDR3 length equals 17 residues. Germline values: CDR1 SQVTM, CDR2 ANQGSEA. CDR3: CSVARTGLLSGANVLTF. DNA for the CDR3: TGCAGCGTTGCCCGGACAGGCTTACTCTCTGGGGCCAACGTCCTGACTTTC.

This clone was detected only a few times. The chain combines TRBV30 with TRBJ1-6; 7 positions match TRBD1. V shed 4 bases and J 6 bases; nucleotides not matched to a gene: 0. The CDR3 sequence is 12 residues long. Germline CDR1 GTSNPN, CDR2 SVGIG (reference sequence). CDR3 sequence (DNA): TGTGCCTGGAACAGGGGTAATTCACCCCTCCACTTT. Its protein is CAWNRGNSPLHF.

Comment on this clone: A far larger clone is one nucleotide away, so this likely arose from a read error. DNA of the CDR3: TGCACCAGCAGCCCAGGACAGGGTCGGGGAGCCTACGAGCAGTACTTC. Protein: CTSSPGQGRGAYEQYF. V usage is TRBV1 and J usage is TRBJ2-7; TRBD1, the table's D call, was not compared with the DNA. TRBV1 is noted as a pseudogene. This CDR3 is 16 amino acids long.

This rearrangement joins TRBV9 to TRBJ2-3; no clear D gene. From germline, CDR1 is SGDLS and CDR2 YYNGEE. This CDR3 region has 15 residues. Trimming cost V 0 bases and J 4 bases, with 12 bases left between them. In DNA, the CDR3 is TGTGCCAGCAGCGTAGGGGATTTGGGCGCAGATACGCAGTATTTT. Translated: CASSVGDLGADTQYF.

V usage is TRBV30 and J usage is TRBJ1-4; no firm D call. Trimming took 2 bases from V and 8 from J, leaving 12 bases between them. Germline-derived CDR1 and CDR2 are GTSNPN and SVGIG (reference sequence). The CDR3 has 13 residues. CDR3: CAWSKDTIEKLFF. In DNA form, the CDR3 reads TGTGCCTGGAGTAAGGATACGATAGAAAAACTGTTTTTT.

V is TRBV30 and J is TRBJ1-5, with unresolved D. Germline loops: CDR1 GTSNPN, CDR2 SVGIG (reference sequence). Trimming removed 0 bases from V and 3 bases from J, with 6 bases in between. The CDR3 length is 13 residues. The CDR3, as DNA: TGTGCCTGGAGTGTTGTGGACAATCAGCCCCAGCATTTT. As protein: CAWSVVDNQPQHF.

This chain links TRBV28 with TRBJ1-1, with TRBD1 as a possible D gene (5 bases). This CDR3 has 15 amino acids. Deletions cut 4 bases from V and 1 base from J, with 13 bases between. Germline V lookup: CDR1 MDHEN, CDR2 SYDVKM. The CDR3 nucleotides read TGTGCCAGCAGTTCCCAGGGCAGGACGAACACTGAAGCTTTCTTT. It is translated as CASSSQGRTNTEAFF.

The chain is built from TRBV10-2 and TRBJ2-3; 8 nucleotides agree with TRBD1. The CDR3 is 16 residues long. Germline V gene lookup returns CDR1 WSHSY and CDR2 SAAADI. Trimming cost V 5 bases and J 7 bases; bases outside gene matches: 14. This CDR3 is CASSKDQGQVVNTQYF. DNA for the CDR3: TGCGCCAGCAGTAAAGACCAGGGACAGGTGGTTAATACGCAGTATTTT.

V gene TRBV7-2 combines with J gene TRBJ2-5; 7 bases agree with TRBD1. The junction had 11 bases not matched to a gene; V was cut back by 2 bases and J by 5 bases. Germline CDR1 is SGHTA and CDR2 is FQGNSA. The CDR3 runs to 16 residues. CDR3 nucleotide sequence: TGTGCCAGCAGCTTACTAACAGGGGACAGTGGGGAGACCCAGTACTTC. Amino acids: CASSLLTGDSGETQYF.

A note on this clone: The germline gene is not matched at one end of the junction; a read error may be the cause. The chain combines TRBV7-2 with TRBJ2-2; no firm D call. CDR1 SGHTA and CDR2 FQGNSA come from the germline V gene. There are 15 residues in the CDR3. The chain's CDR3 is CASSLDGTNPGELFF. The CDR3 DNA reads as TGTGCCAGCAGCTTGGACGGAACGAACCCCGGGGAGCTGTTTTTT.

The CDR3 sequence is CASQYRDINQPQHF. The CDR3 DNA follows: TGTGCCAGTCAGTACCGGGATATCAATCAGCCCCAGCATTTT. The V call is TRBV19, the J call TRBJ1-5; D is unclear. Trimming left V 8 bases short and J 3 bases short, with 14 bases between. Germline-derived CDR1 and CDR2 are LNHDA and SQIVND (reference sequence). CDR3 size: 14 residues.

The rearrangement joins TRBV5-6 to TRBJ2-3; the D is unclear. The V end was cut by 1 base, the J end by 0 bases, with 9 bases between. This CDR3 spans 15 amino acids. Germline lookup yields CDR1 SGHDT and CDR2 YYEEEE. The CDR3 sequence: CASSLYGDSTDTQYF. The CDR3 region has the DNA TGTGCCAGCAGCTTGTATGGCGATAGCACAGATACGCAGTATTTT.

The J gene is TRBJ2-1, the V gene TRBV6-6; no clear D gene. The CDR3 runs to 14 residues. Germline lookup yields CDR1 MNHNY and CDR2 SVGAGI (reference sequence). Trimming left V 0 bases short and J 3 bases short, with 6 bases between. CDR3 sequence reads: CASSYSRIYNEQFF. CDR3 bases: TGTGCCAGCAGTTACTCACGGATCTACAATGAGCAGTTCTTC.

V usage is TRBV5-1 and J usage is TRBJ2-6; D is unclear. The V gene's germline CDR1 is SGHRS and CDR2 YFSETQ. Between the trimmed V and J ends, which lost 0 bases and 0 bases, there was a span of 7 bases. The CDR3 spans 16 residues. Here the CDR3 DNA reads TGCGCCAGCAGCTTGGAACGGGCCTCTGGGGCCAACGTCCTGACTTTC. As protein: CASSLERASGANVLTF.

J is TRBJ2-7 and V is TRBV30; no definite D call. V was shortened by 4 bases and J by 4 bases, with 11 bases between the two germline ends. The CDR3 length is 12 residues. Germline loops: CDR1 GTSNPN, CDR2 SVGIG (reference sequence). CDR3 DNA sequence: TGTGCCTGGAAAGGTCCCCCTTACGAGCAGTACTTC. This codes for CAWKGPPYEQYF.

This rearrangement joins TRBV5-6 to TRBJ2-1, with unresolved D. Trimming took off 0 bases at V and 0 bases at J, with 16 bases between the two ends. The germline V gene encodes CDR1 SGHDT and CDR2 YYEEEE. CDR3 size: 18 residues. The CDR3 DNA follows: TGTGCCAGCAGCTTGGGCTCCCGGGCGACAAGCTCCTACAATGAGCAGTTCTTC. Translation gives CASSLGSRATSSYNEQFF.

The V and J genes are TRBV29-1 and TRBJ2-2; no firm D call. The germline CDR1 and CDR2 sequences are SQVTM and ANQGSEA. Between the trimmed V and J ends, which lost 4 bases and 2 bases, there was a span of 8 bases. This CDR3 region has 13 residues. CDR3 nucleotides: TGCAGCGTTGCGACACGAAACACCGGGGAGCTGTTTTTT. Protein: CSVATRNTGELFF.

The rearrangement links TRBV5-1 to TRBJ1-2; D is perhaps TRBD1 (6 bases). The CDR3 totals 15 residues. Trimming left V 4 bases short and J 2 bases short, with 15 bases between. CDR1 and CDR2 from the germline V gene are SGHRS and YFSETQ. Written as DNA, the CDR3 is TGCGCCAGCAGCCCTCTAGGGGGAGGAAACTATGGCTACACCTTC. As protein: CASSPLGGGNYGYTF.

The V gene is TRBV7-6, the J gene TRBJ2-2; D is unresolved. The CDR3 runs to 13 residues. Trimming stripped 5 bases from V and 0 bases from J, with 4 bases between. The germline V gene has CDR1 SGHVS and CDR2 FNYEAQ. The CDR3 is CASSRTNTGELFF. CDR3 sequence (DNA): TGTGCCAGCAGCCGAACGAACACCGGGGAGCTGTTTTTT.

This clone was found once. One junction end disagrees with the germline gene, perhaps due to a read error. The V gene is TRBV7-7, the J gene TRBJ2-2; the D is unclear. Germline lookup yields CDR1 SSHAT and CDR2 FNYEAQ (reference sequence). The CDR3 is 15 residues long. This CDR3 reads CASSLEAPNTGELFF. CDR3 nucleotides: TGTGCTAGCAGCTTAGAAGCCCCCAACACCGGGGAGCTGTTTTTT. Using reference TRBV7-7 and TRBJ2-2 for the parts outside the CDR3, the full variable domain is GAGVSQSPRYKVTKRGQDVTLRCDPISSHATLYWYQQALGQGPEFLTYFNYEAQPDKSGLPSDRFSAERPEGSISTLTIQRTEQRDSAMYRCASSLEAPNTGELFFGEGSRLTVL.

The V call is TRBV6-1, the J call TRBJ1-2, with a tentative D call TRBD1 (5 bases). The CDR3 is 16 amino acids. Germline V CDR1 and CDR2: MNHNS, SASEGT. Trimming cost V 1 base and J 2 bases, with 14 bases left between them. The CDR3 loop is CASSEVGGTPNYGYTF. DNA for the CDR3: TGTGCCAGCAGTGAAGTGGGGGGGACCCCCAACTATGGCTACACCTTC.

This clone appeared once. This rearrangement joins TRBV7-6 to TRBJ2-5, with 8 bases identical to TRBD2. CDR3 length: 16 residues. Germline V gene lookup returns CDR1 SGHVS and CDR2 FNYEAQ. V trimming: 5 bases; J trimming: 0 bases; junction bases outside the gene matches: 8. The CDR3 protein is CASSRNSGAYQETQYF. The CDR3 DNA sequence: TGTGCCAGCAGCCGGAATAGCGGGGCCTACCAAGAGACCCAGTACTTC.

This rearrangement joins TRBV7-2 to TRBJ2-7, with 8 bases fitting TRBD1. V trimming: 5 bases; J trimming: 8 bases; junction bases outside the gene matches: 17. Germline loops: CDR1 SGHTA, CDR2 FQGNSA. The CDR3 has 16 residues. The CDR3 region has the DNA TGTGCCAGCAGCGCCAGCCCCGGGACAGGCCCTATGAAGCAGTACTTC. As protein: CASSASPGTGPMKQYF.